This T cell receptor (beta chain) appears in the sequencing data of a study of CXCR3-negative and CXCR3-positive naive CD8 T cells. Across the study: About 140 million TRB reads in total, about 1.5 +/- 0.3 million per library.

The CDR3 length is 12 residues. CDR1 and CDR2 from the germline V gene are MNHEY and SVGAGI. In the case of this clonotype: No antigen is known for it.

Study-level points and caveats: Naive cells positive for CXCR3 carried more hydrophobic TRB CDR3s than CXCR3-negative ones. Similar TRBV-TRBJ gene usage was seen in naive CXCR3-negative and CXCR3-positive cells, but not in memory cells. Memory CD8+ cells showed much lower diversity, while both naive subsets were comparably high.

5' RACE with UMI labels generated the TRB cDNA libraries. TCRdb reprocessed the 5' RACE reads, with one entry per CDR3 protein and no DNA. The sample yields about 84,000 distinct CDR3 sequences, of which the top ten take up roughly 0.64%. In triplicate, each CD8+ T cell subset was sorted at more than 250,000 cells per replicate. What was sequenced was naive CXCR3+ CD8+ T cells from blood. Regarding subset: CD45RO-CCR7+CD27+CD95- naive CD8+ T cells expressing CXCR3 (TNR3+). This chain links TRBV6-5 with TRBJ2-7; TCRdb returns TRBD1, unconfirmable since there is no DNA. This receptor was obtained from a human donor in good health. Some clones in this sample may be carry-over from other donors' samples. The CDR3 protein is CASSRDRVEQYF.